The 13 T cell receptor beta chains reported below all come from one sample, sequenced in a study of CD8 T cells in Susac syndrome (dated by TCRdb to the late 2010s). Libraries were built with the immunoSEQ multiplex PCR assay. RNA was extracted with the RNeasy kit and about 0.45 to 1 ug was reverse transcribed using random hexamers. Starting from the raw public reads, TCRdb applied fastp trimming at Q25, assembled clones with MiXCR and retained in-frame beta chains. Rows merge per CDR3 protein into single entries with the most common DNA and genes. Here the sample has about 140,000 distinct CDR3 sequences; roughly 94% occur a single time. The ten largest clones add up to 0.15% to 0.2% of the sample. The sample consisted of CD8+ T cells from PBMCs. These receptors all come from a human donor with Susac syndrome.

This rearrangement joins TRBV29-1 to TRBJ2-7, with a weak D call TRBD1 (5 bases). The CDR3 covers 12 residues. Germline V CDR1 and CDR2: SQVTM, ANQGSEA. The CDR3 loop reads CSGAEQVNEQYF. CDR3 DNA: TGCAGTGGGGCTGAACAGGTGAACGAGCAGTACTTC.

This chain joins TRBV6-4 and TRBJ2-1; TRBD2 might be the D (5 bases). Germline V gene sequence: CDR1 MRHNA, CDR2 SNTAGT. The V and J ends lost 3 bases and 6 bases respectively, with 9 bases between them. There are 13 residues in the CDR3. The CDR3, as DNA: TGTGCCAGCAGTGAGCGGGCGCGCAATGAGCAGTTCTTC. As protein: CASSERARNEQFF.

Only one count was recorded for this clonotype. This rearrangement joins TRBV6-1 to TRBJ2-5, with 9 bases aligning to TRBD2. The germline V gene has CDR1 MNHNS and CDR2 SASEGT. V gave up 7 bases and J gave up 3 bases; unmatched junction bases: 3. CDR3 length: 13 amino acids. As DNA, the CDR3 is TGTGCCAGCAACATAGCGGGAGAAGAGACCCAGTACTTC. Protein product: CASNIAGEETQYF.

The genes are TRBV27 and TRBJ1-2; possibly TRBD1 for D (5 bases). This CDR3 has 15 amino acids. V lost 0 bases, J lost 4 bases, and 12 bases lay in between. CDR1 is MNHEY and CDR2 is SMNVEV in the germline V gene (reference sequence). The CDR3 DNA reads as TGTGCCAGCAGTTTATCTCTTGGGGCAGTCTATGGCTACACCTTC. Its translation: CASSLSLGAVYGYTF.

The rearrangement joins TRBV19 to TRBJ1-5; D gene unclear. The CDR3 is 13 residues long. Trimming stripped 5 bases from V and 6 bases from J, with 11 bases between. Germline CDR1 LNHDA, CDR2 SQIVND (reference sequence). CDR3 amino acids: CASSDTYFQPQHF. The CDR3 bases are TGTGCCAGTAGTGACACCTATTTTCAGCCCCAGCATTTT.

This chain links TRBV12-5 with TRBJ2-5; 8 bases are a match to TRBD1. The V gene's germline CDR1 is LGHNT and CDR2 FRNRAP. J lost 5 bases, V lost 8 bases, and 4 bases had no gene match. The CDR3 sequence is 12 residues long. CDR3 in amino acids: CASSGGMETQYF. Here the CDR3 DNA reads TGTGCTAGTTCAGGGGGCATGGAGACCCAGTACTTC.

The chain joins TRBV7-3 to TRBJ2-5; possible D gene TRBD1, 5 bases. Germline V CDR1 and CDR2: SGHTA, FQGTGA. Trimming cost V 5 bases and J 5 bases, with 12 bases left between them. This CDR3 is built from 13 residues. The chain's CDR3 is CASSRSKGETQYF. CDR3 in DNA: TGTGCCAGCAGCCGCTCTAAGGGGGAGACCCAGTACTTC. The whole variable domain, filled in from reference TRBV7-3 and TRBJ2-5, reads GAGVSQTPSNKVTEKGKYVELRCDPISGHTALYWYRQSLGQGPEFLIYFQGTGAADDSGLPNDRFFAVRPEGSVSTLKIQRTERGDSAVYLCASSRSKGETQYFGPGTRLLVL.

V is TRBV7-8 and J is TRBJ1-2; 9 bases agree with TRBD1. The CDR3 is made up of 14 amino acids. The germline gives CDR1 SGHVS, CDR2 FQNEAQ. The trim removed 7 bases at V and 4 bases at J, leaving 7 bases unmatched. The CDR3 protein is CASKWGTGTYGYTF. In DNA, the CDR3 is TGTGCCAGCAAATGGGGGACAGGGACCTATGGCTACACCTTC.

This chain joins TRBV20-1 and TRBJ2-4; possible D gene TRBD2, 5 bases. The CDR3 consists of 13 residues. Germline V gene sequence: CDR1 DFQATT, CDR2 SNEGSKA (reference sequence). V was clipped by 4 bases and J by 8 bases, with 15 bases between them. The CDR3 nucleotides are TGCAGTGCTAACGGGGAAGGTGAACACATTCAGTACTTC. It translates to CSANGEGEHIQYF.

The V and J genes are TRBV24-1 and TRBJ2-1, with 7 bases identical to TRBD1. Losses at the gene ends were 4 bases for V and 5 bases for J; bases not matched to a gene: 4. The CDR3 extends over 14 amino acids. CDR1 is KGHDR and CDR2 is SFDVKD in the germline V gene. CDR3 nucleotides: TGTGCCACCAGTGAAACCACAGGGGACAATGAGCAGTTCTTC. This codes for CATSETTGDNEQFF.

The J gene is TRBJ2-1, the V gene TRBV21-1; TRBD2, the table's D call, was not compared with the DNA. TRBV21-1 constitutes a pseudogene. The CDR3 has 15 residues. CDR3 amino acids: CASSNLAPNHNEQFF. The CDR3 nucleotides are TGTGCCAGCAGCAATCTAGCACCGAATCACAATGAGCAGTTCTTC.

The V gene is TRBV27, the J gene TRBJ2-7; D gene unclear. CDR3 length: 13 residues. Trimming pared 2 bases from V and 5 bases from J, leaving 10 bases between. Germline V lookup: CDR1 MNHEY, CDR2 SMNVEV (reference sequence). The CDR3 nucleotides are TGTGCCAGCAGTTTAGGTGTGGCGAACGAGCAGTACTTC. It specifies CASSLGVANEQYF.

The chain combines TRBV4-1 with TRBJ2-7; D is perhaps TRBD2 (6 bases). There are 15 residues in the CDR3. The V gene lost 1 base and the J gene lost 3 bases, with 13 bases spanning the gap. Germline V gene lookup returns CDR1 MGHRA and CDR2 YSYEKL. CDR3 sequence: CASSQVLAGHYEQYF. Written as DNA, the CDR3 is TGCGCCAGCAGCCAAGTCCTCGCGGGGCACTACGAGCAGTACTTC.